This TCR beta chain was recorded in a study of T cells in Graves' hyperthyroidism and ophthalmopathy. Germline CDR1 GTSNPN, CDR2 SVGIG (reference sequence). Trimming at V came to 5 bases and at J to 2 bases, leaving 11 bases not matched to a gene. The CDR3 has 16 amino acids. Based on clinical symptoms, serum thyroxine and TRAb, thyroid ultrasound and orbital computed tomography, diagnoses were reached. RNA transcripts yielded amplified TCR beta CDR3 regions. Initially, a first-round RT-PCR of the TCR CDR3 employed the HTBI primer set. TCRdb reprocessed the multiplex PCR reads via MiXCR and lists one record per CDR3 protein. The top ten hold more than 8.5% of the sample, which has some 740,000 distinct CDR3 sequences, about 15% seen once.

The V and J genes are TRBV30 and TRBJ2-2; 7 bases are a match to TRBD2. The specimen was blood. The receptor was derived from a woman under 30 with Graves' hyperthyroidism. As DNA, the CDR3 is TGTGCCTGGCTCCATGCCGGGACTATTAACACCGGGGAGCTGTTTTTT. It is translated as CAWLHAGTINTGELFF. The full variable domain, with the rest looked up from reference TRBV30 and TRBJ2-2, is SQTIHQWPATLVQPVGSPLSLECTVEGTSNPNLYWYRQAAGRGLQLLFYSVGIGQISSEVPQNLSASRPQDRQFILSSKKLLLSDSGFYLCAWLHAGTINTGELFFGEGSRLTVL.